This TCR beta chain derives from a study of shared clonotypes between healthy human individuals. The CDR3 runs 14 residues. J lost 4 bases, V lost 0 bases, and 0 bases had no gene match. Germline values: CDR1 SGDLS, CDR2 YYNGEE. Sequenced by immunoSEQ multiplex PCR; TCRdb stores in-frame clones only, minus some. The data contain about 2 million clones, approximately 94% of them singletons. CD8 cells classed as naive were CD45RO-negative and positively selected for CCR7, excluding terminally differentiated effector memory CD45RA+ cells. Among the donors, all were Caucasian adults who lived in Nashville, Tennessee.

This receptor was taken from a man in his late teens or twenties in good health. Sequencing input: naive CD8+ T cells sorted from blood. The chain recombines TRBV9 with TRBJ1-1; the match to TRBD1 covers 10 bases. The CDR3 DNA follows: TGTGCCAGCAGCGTAGGGACAGGGGGCACTGAAGCTTTCTTT. Protein sequence: CASSVGTGGTEAFF.